This T cell receptor (beta chain) was sequenced for a study of human T cells and chemical hapten exposure (dated by TCRdb to the early 2020s). Notes on the research overall: For sensitization, 2% DPC in acetone was applied to a roughly 2 cm by roughly 2 cm area of upper inner arm skin. Weekly therapeutic DPC doses were additionally applied to the scalp of patients throughout the roughly 23-week study period. Patch testing was performed on the upper back with Finn chambers containing 0.01% DPC, and the patch tests were scored after 6 days according to International Contact Dermatitis Research Group standards. Alopecia areata with under or over 50% scalp involvement, alopecia totalis and alopecia universalis were represented in the patient cohort, which was mostly female. Libraries were pooled for sequencing, and variation in per-sample TCR yields was attributed mainly to small differences in library volumes within the pool. In alopecia patients, the study followed how the peripheral blood TCR repertoire changed in vivo over primary and secondary sensitization to diphenylcyclopropenone (DPC), a hapten. Blood was sampled from patients pre-sensitization (week 0) and at 2, 6 and about 24 weeks after DPC sensitization. Some 29 alopecia patients gave blood for TCR sequencing at one to four time points (pre-sensitization, 2, 6 and 24 weeks).

Results and caveats for the whole study, not just this receptor: Because all patients had alopecia, a presumed autoimmune disease, the immune response of the patients might differ from that of healthy individuals. Significantly more large CDR3 similarity clusters were formed by expanded TCRs than by pre-sensitization or healthy control sets, consistent with antigen-driven responses. The number of TCRs above 1 in 1000 frequency did not change with DPC sensitization; there was no evidence of global repertoire structure alterations. After repeated subsampling, changes were observed in the strength of the expansion versus patch-test correlation and in the threshold at which the correlation became significant. A positive correlation was found between the number of PT1 expanded TCRs and patch test score, with significance reached at thresholds 8, 16 and 32 but not 4.

There are a few counts of this clonotype. What this receptor recognizes is not known. Base qualities are not at hand, and no much larger clone is one base apart. Libraries were made using RACE. Sequenced using a NextSeq 500. During library preparation, unique molecular identifiers were attached to individual cDNA molecules so that TCRs could be counted quantitatively and reproducibly. Both TCR alpha and TCR beta chains were sequenced from each blood RNA sample. For the original study's pipeline: A median of about 89,000 TCRs per sample was observed, with a range of 23,224 to 690,600. V, J and CDR3 annotation of the TCR reads was carried out using the Decombinator software suite. To make PS versus PT1 abundance plots, every sample was subsampled to the same number of TCRs (28,000). TCRs were defined as expanded if absent before sensitization and observed at least eight times at the 2-week time point. Starting from the raw public reads, TCRdb applied fastp trimming at Q25, assembled clones with MiXCR and retained in-frame beta chains. Rows are combined by CDR3 protein, so each entry shows the most common genes and DNA. The V and J calls and clone size are TCRdb's, not the authors'. In this sample the table shows about 250,000 distinct CDR3 sequences, just under 8% of which occur a single time. The ten biggest clones cover 1.2% of the sample.

Via the germline V gene (reference sequence), CDR1 is MNHEY and CDR2 SMNVEV. Counted from cysteine to phenylalanine, this CDR3 has 18 amino acids. Kept here is only the CDR3 DNA, which spans 54 bases and is read in frame from base 1. Deletion took 2 bases off V and 7 bases off J, with a span of 23 bases between the germline ends. The sample's time point label, decoded: pre-sensitization, week 0. Reading the label with the study, this specimen's treatment or condition is: therapeutic diphenylcyclopropenone sensitization with weekly scalp DPC. At every patch-test visit, the blood draw took place before the patch test was put on. To be eligible, patients had to be aged 18 to 70, diagnosed with alopecia and judged suitable for DPC therapy, while pregnant patients were excluded. Total RNA was extracted from unfractionated whole blood that had been collected in Tempus Blood RNA tubes.

This sample comprised whole blood, obtained in connection with sensitization to the hapten diphenylcyclopropenone (DPC). The rearranged chain carries TRBV27 and TRBJ2-2; TRBD1 is a possible D gene, resting on 6 matching bases. The clonotype was recovered from a young man with alopecia areata. Some clones in this sample may be carry-over from other donors' samples. The CDR3 protein is CASSLLPPGHKGSGELFF. The nucleotides are TGTGCCAGCAGTTTACTCCCGCCGGGACACAAGGGGAGCGGGGAGCTGTTTTTT.